The rows below give T cell receptor beta chains drawn from one sample of a study of blood T cell repertoires in COVID-19. This table comes from immunoSEQ multiplex PCR, and its TCRdb copy is limited to in-frame clones, with some not included. The sample records fewer than 250,000 clones, more than 65% being singletons. The sample comprised PBMCs or T cells enriched from blood (not recorded which). The receptors were gathered from a woman aged 50 to 60 with acute COVID-19. Both conserved end residues are part of each CDR3. Each record gives: V gene, CDR3 length, clone size, D gene, J gene, CDR3 DNA, CDR3 protein. The D gene is left open where the match is weak. Not every row has a clone size; where given, it reads once, few, many or a size class.

>TRBV28|15|NA|TRBD1|TRBJ1-6
TGTGCCAGCAGTTTACGGGACAGGGGCCGCCGGTCCCTCCACTTT
CASSLRDRGRRSLHF
>TRBV11-2|18|NA|TRBD1|TRBJ1-4
TGTGCCAGCAGCTTAGACGACGAGGACAGGGCCCTCCATGAAAAACTGTTTTTT
CASSLDDEDRALHEKLFF
>TRBV6-5|15|NA|TRBD1|TRBJ2-3
TGTGCCAGCAGAAAGGGACAGAGAAGCACAGATACGCAGTATTTT
CASRKGQRSTDTQYF
>TRBV28|13|NA|NA|TRBJ1-1
TGTGCCAGCAGTCCGAATTGGTGGGGCGGAGCTTTCTTT
CASSPNWWGGAFF
>TRBV4-1|14|few|TRBD1|TRBJ1-2
TGCGCCAGCAGCCAAGAAGACAGGGTAAATGGCTACACCTTC
CASSQEDRVNGYTF
>TRBV7-3|15|NA|TRBD2|TRBJ2-3
TGTGCCAGCAGAGGGGGACTAGCGGGCACAGATACGCAGTATTTT
CASRGGLAGTDTQYF
>TRBV12-3/TRBV12-4|13|once|TRBD2|TRBJ2-4
TGTGCCAGCTGGGGGGAGGGAGGAAACATTCAGTACTTC
CASWGEGGNIQYF
>TRBV5-1|15|NA|TRBD2|TRBJ2-5
TGCGCCAGCAGCTTCGCGCTAGCGGGGCAAGAGACCCAGTACTTC
CASSFALAGQETQYF
>TRBV5-4|16|NA|NA|TRBJ2-2
TGTGCCAGCAGCTCTGGAGGGCTGCCGAACACCGGGGAGCTGTTTTTT
CASSSGGLPNTGELFF
>TRBV24-1|16|NA|TRBD2|TRBJ2-3
TGTGCCACCAGTGATTTGACTAGCGGGGGCACAGATACGCAGTATTTT
CATSDLTSGGTDTQYF
>TRBV7-2|16|NA|TRBD2|TRBJ2-5
TGTGCCAGCAGCTCTCGGACTAGCGGGGGGAGGGAGACCCAGTACTTC
CASSSRTSGGRETQYF
>TRBV5-5|14|NA|NA|TRBJ1-2
TGTGCCAGCAGGGGGACAACGGACAACTATGGCTACACCTTC
CASRGTTDNYGYTF
>TRBV18|14|once|NA|TRBJ2-3
TGTGCCAGCTCACCCCAGGGGATAGCAGATACGCAGTATTTT
CASSPQGIADTQYF
>TRBV6-5|15|NA|NA|TRBJ1-5
TGTGCCAGCAGTTACTCGATTCAGGGGAATCAGCCCCAGCATTTT
CASSYSIQGNQPQHF
>TRBV28|13|NA|TRBD1|TRBJ1-6
TGTGCCAGTCTACAGGGGGGGAATTCACCCCTCCACTTT
CASLQGGNSPLHF
>TRBV6-5|13|NA|NA|TRBJ2-3
TGTGCCAGCAGTTACTTTAGCTCAGATACGCAGTATTTT
CASSYFSSDTQYF
>TRBV19|19|once|TRBD1|TRBJ1-6
TGTGCCAGTAGTGCGAAGACAGGGATCGGGAGCTCCTATAATTCACCCCTCCACTTT
CASSAKTGIGSSYNSPLHF
>TRBV2|14|NA|TRBD1|TRBJ1-4
TGTGCCAGCACCGGACAGGGTTATGGCGAAAAACTGTTTTTT
CASTGQGYGEKLFF
>TRBV18|15|NA|TRBD2|TRBJ2-1
TGTGCCAGCTCACCACCTAGCGGGGGGGGTAGTGAGCAGTTCTTC
CASSPPSGGGSEQFF
>TRBV7-2|14|NA|TRBD1|TRBJ1-2
TGTGCCAGCAGCCCGCCGGGACAGGCGGAAGGCTACACCTTC
CASSPPGQAEGYTF
>TRBV6-5|14|NA|NA|TRBJ1-1
TGTGCCAGCACTCAGACGACAGCTAACACTGAAGCTTTCTTT
CASTQTTANTEAFF
>TRBV2|14|NA|NA|TRBJ1-6
TGTGCCAGCAGTGAGGGCAGGGTTAATTCACCCCTCCACTTT
CASSEGRVNSPLHF
>TRBV12-3/TRBV12-4|12|NA|NA|TRBJ1-5
TGTGCCAGCACCGTGAGGAATCAGCCCCAGCATTTT
CASTVRNQPQHF
>TRBV11-2|15|NA|TRBD1|TRBJ2-2
TGTGCCAGCAGCCTGCAGGGGGTCGTCACCGGGGAGCTGTTTTTT
CASSLQGVVTGELFF
>TRBV24-1|13|NA|NA|TRBJ2-3
TGTGCCACCAGTGATTACCAGGCAGATACGCAGTATTTT
CATSDYQADTQYF
>TRBV28|16|NA|TRBD2|TRBJ2-5
TGTGCCAGCAGTCTCGGACTAGCGGGGGGGCAAGAGACCCAGTACTTC
CASSLGLAGGQETQYF
>TRBV7-2|17|NA|NA|TRBJ1-5
TGTGCCAGCAGCTTAGGGGACAACCTTAGGGGCAATCAGCCCCAGCATTTT
CASSLGDNLRGNQPQHF
>TRBV11-2|15|few|NA|TRBJ1-2
TGTGCCAGCAGCTTAGAGGCAGGGCGTGGGGATGGCTACACCTTC
CASSLEAGRGDGYTF
>TRBV4-2|19|few|TRBD2|TRBJ2-2
TGTGCCAGCAGCCAAGTGGGCGCCGGACTAGCGGGGGTCGGCGGGGAGCTGTTTTTT
CASSQVGAGLAGVGGELFF
>TRBV2|13|NA|NA|TRBJ1-2
TGTGCCAGCAGTTTTGGCAGTTCCTATGGCTACACCTTC
CASSFGSSYGYTF
>TRBV18|13|NA|NA|TRBJ1-4
TGTGCCAGCTCACCACCGGCGGGGGGAAAACTGTTTTTT
CASSPPAGGKLFF
>TRBV6-5|13|NA|NA|TRBJ1-4
TGTGCCAGCAGTACAGGAGTTAATGAAAAACTGTTTTTT
CASSTGVNEKLFF
>TRBV30|13|NA|NA|TRBJ1-3
TGTGCCTGTCGGGTTGGCCCTGGAAACACCATATATTTT
CACRVGPGNTIYF
>TRBV4-1|14|NA|NA|TRBJ2-4
TGCGCCAGCAGCGAATTCTGGAGGACCAACATTCAGTACTTC
CASSEFWRTNIQYF
>TRBV27|15|NA|NA|TRBJ2-4
TGTGCCAGCAGTCCCGAGGGACTAGCCAAAAACATTCAGTACTTC
CASSPEGLAKNIQYF
>TRBV28|15|NA|NA|TRBJ1-5
TGTGCCAGCAGTGCCCCGGGACAAGTTTATCAGCCCCAGCATTTT
CASSAPGQVYQPQHF
>TRBV5-1|14|NA|TRBD1|TRBJ1-4
TGCGCCAGCGCGCAGGGGGCCTTAAATGAAAAACTGTTTTTT
CASAQGALNEKLFF
>TRBV10-3|14|NA|NA|TRBJ1-1
TGTGCCATCAGACCGACCGGACAGAACACTGAAGCTTTCTTT
CAIRPTGQNTEAFF
>TRBV2|13|NA|TRBD1|TRBJ1-2
TGTGCCAGAGTTCTAACAGGGGACTATGGCTACACCTTC
CARVLTGDYGYTF
>TRBV21-1|15|once|NA|TRBJ1-1
TGTGCCAGCAGCAAAGTCACAGGGGGGTTGACTGAAGCTTTCTTT
CASSKVTGGLTEAFF
>TRBV27|16|few|NA|TRBJ2-5
TGTGCCAGCAGTAAAGATGGCCAATTAATCCAAGAGACCCAGTACTTC
CASSKDGQLIQETQYF
>TRBV7-2|14|NA|NA|TRBJ1-2
TGTGCCAGCAGTATTGTTTTGAGGCAAGGTGGCTACACCTTC
CASSIVLRQGGYTF
>TRBV7-3|15|NA|NA|TRBJ2-6
TGTGCCAGCAGCCAAAAAATCTCTGGGGCCAACGTCCTGACTTTC
CASSQKISGANVLTF
>TRBV5-6|14|few|NA|TRBJ1-2
TGTGCCAGCAGCTTGGTCCCTTTTAACTATGGCTACACCTTC
CASSLVPFNYGYTF
>TRBV14|17|NA|TRBD2|TRBJ2-2
TGTGCCAGCAGCCAACCGGGACTAGCGGGGGACACCGGGGAGCTGTTTTTT
CASSQPGLAGDTGELFF
>TRBV5-1|18|NA|TRBD1|TRBJ2-6
TGCGCCAGCAGCCCGCGGACAGGGGGCCTCTCTGGGGCCAACGTCCTGACTTTC
CASSPRTGGLSGANVLTF
>TRBV19|15|NA|TRBD1|TRBJ1-5
TGTGCCAGTAGTAAGGACAGGGCGCGCAATCAGCCCCAGCATTTT
CASSKDRARNQPQHF
>TRBV10-3|13|few|NA|TRBJ1-1
TGTGCCATCAGCCAGGGGCAGGACACTGAAGCTTTCTTT
CAISQGQDTEAFF
>TRBV5-1|15|few|TRBD1|TRBJ1-4
TGCGCCAGCAGCTTGGGGGACAGGGTTAATGAAAAACTGTTTTTT
CASSLGDRVNEKLFF
>TRBV7-9|15|NA|TRBD2|TRBJ2-1
TGTGCCAGCAGCCCCGGACTAGCGGGGGGCAATGAGCAGTTCTTC
CASSPGLAGGNEQFF
>TRBV7-9|13|NA|NA|TRBJ1-5
TGTGCCAGCAGCTTAGGGGGGGTTCAGCCCCAGCATTTT
CASSLGGVQPQHF
>TRBV6-5|14|NA|TRBD1|TRBJ2-5
TGTGCCAGCAACGATCTTGACAGGGTTGAGACCCAGTACTTC
CASNDLDRVETQYF
>TRBV7-8|15|NA|NA|TRBJ2-1
TGTGCCAGCAGCCACCTCAGGGCAGGGGACAATGAGCAGTTCTTC
CASSHLRAGDNEQFF
>TRBV11-2|14|NA|NA|TRBJ2-1
TGTGCCAGCAGCTCCCCTCCGGCCTACAATGAGCAGTTCTTC
CASSSPPAYNEQFF
>TRBV5-6|15|NA|TRBD1|TRBJ2-1
TGTGCCAGCAGCTTGGGGGACAGGGGGCACAATGAGCAGTTCTTC
CASSLGDRGHNEQFF
>TRBV18|14|NA|TRBD1|TRBJ2-5
TGTGCCAGCTCACCAATGAAGGGGGCCGAGACCCAGTACTTC
CASSPMKGAETQYF
>TRBV27|16|NA|NA|TRBJ2-1
TGTGCCAGCAGTTCCCCCTCGGAGGGGCCCAGCAATGAGCAGTTCTTC
CASSSPSEGPSNEQFF